A single T cell receptor (beta chain) is shown here with its context. The antigen is undetermined. Amplification used 60 Vbeta primers and 13 Jbeta primers. How the authors handled the data: In a later analysis, of approximately 81 million unique beta chains, about 12 million appeared in at least two donors. Clones were read by immunoSEQ multiplex PCR, and TCRdb kept only the in-frame ones, dropping some. That table furnishes V, J and clone size, whereas the DNA furnished D and trimming. The data contain about 150,000 clones, around four fifths of them singletons. This record comes from a study of cytomegalovirus exposure and HLA in healthy donors. Turning to the study itself: Assignment to the Caucasian-associated ancestry cluster applied to approximately 80% of the approximately 400 genotyped donors.

Study-wide results and caveats: Analyses of presence/absence relied on an assumption of roughly uniform sequencing depth across donors.

The TCR was taken from a woman aged 25 to 39 in good health and CMV-seronegative. Source material: PBMCs.

CDR3 residues: CAIRAGLAGIVDTQYF. DNA of the CDR3: TGTGCCATCAGGGCCGGACTAGCGGGGATTGTGGATACGCAGTATTTT. The chain is built from TRBV10-3 and TRBJ2-3; 12 bases map to TRBD2. V shed 6 bases, J shed 6 bases, and the junction held 10 bases outside the gene matches. Germline-derived CDR1 and CDR2 are ENHRY and SYGVKD. This CDR3 region has 16 residues.